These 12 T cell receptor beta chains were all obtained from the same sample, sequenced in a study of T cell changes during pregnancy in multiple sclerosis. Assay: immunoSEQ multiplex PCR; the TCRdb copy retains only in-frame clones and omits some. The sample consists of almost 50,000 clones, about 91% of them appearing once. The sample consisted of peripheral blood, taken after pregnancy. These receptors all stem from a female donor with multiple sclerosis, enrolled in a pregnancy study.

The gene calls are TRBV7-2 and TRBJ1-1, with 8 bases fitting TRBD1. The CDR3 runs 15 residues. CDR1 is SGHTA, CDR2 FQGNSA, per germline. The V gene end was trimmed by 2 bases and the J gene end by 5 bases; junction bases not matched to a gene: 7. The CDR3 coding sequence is TGTGCCAGCAGCTTATATCTGGACAGGGCGACTGAAGCTTTCTTT. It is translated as CASSLYLDRATEAFF.

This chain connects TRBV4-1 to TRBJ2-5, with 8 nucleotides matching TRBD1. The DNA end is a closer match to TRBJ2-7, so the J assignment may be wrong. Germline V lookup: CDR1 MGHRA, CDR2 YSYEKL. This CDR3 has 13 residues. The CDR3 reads CASSRDRGYEQYF. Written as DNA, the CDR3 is TGCGCCAGCAGCCGTGACAGGGGCTACGAGCAGTACTTC.

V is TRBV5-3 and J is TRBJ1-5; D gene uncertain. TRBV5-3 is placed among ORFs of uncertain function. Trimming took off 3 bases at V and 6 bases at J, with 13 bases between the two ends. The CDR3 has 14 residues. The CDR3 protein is CARSSDGGGQPQHF. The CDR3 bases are TGTGCCAGAAGCTCGGACGGAGGAGGTCAGCCCCAGCATTTT.

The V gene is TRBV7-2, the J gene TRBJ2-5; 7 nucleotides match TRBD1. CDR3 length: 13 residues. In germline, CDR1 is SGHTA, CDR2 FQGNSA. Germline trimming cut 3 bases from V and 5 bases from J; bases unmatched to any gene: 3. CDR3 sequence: CASSFRGRETQYF. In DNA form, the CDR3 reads TGTGCCAGCAGCTTTAGGGGGCGGGAGACCCAGTACTTC.

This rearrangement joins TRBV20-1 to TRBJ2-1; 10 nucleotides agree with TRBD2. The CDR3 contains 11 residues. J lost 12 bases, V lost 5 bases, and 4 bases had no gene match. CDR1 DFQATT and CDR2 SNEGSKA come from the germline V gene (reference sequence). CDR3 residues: CSALAGAPQFF. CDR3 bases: TGCAGTGCTCTAGCGGGGGCCCCGCAGTTCTTC.

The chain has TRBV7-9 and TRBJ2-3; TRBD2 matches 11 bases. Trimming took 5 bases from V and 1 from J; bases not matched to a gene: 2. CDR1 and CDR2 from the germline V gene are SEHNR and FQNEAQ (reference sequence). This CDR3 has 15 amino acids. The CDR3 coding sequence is TGTGCCAGCAGCCTGGGACTAGCGGGCACAGATACGCAGTATTTT. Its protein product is CASSLGLAGTDTQYF.

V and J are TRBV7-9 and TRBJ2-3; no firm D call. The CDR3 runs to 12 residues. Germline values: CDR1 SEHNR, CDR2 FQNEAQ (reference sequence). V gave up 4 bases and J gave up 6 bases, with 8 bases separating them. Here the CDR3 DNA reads TGTGCCAGCAGCTCCAGGTGGGATACGCAGTATTTT. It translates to CASSSRWDTQYF.

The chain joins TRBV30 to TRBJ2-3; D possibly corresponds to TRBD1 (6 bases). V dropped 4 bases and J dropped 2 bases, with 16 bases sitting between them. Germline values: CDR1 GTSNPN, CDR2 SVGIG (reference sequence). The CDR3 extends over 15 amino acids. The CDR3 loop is CAWNPSGHLTDTQYF. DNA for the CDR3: TGTGCCTGGAACCCCTCGGGACACCTCACAGATACGCAGTATTTT.

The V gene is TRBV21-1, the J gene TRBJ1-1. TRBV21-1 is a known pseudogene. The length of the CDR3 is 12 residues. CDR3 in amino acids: CATPGISTEAFF. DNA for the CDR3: TGTGCCACACCCGGGATTTCTACTGAAGCTTTCTTT.

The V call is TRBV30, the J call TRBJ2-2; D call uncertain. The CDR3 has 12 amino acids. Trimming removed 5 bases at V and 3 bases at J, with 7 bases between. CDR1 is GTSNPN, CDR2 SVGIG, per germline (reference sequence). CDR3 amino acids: CAWDTYTGELFF. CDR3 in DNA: TGTGCCTGGGACACATACACCGGGGAGCTGTTTTTT.

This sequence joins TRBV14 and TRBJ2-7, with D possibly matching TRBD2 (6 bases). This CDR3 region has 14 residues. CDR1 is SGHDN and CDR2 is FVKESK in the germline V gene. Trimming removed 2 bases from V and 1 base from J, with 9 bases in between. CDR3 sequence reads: CASSQFGGSYEQYF. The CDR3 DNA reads TGTGCCAGCAGCCAATTTGGGGGGTCCTACGAGCAGTACTTC.

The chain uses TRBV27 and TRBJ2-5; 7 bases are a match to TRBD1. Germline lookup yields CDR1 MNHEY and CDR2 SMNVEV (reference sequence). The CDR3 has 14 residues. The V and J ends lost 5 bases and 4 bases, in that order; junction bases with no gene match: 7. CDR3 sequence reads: CASSPRGPRETQYF. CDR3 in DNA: TGTGCCAGCAGTCCGAGGGGGCCCCGAGAGACCCAGTACTTC.